The entry below describes one T cell receptor (beta chain). Its recognized antigen is unknown. No base qualities exist here, and no much larger clone lies one base off it. The data derive from a study of blood T cells in healthy people across ages (dated by TCRdb to the mid-2010s). Some background on the complete study: In model experiments, template switching captured about one uniquely barcoded TCR beta cDNA molecule for every two T cells. The study measured age-related changes in TCR beta repertoire diversity using deep sequencing normalized with unique cDNA molecular identifiers. Using the same blood draw, the study looked at two additional independent replicas of 1 million unique cDNA reads for two donors, one aged 18 to 30 and the other aged 80 or older. To avoid experimental bias, donors of different ages were spread randomly across the sequencing lanes. The donors were split into four age groups: young (average 16 years), middle-aged (39), aged (roughly 60) and long-lived (under 90). Summary of the overall study and its limitations: Observed TCR beta diversity per million T cells fell roughly linearly with age, and a significant reduction was already apparent by age roughly 40. Compared with the aged group, the long-lived group had more naive CD4+ T cells, fewer expanded clones and increased TCR diversity, suggesting age selection. Total diversity estimates from one million sequenced T cells were considered lower bounds and underestimates. Because the CMV infection status of the donors was unknown, age-related changes in expanded clonotypes may potentially have been confounded. Bulk unsorted PBMC profiling prevented conclusive comparison of naive and antigen-experienced compartments. Observed TCR beta diversity correlated strongly with the percentage of naive T cells measured by flow cytometry.

Systemically healthy Caucasian individuals from Russia, 35 to 50 in total and aged roughly 6 to 100 years, were included as donors. Each donor gave about 11 milliliters of peripheral blood, drawn into EDTA-treated Vacutainer tubes. Ficoll-Paque density-gradient centrifugation was used to isolate PBMCs, with at least 7 million per sample. Trizol reagent was used to extract total RNA from the PBMCs, yielding at least 5 micrograms per sample. Naive CD45RAhigh/CD27high T cell percentages were measured by flow cytometry on a PBMC aliquot from every donor. The library was prepared using 5' RACE. TCRdb records Illumina HiSeq 2500 as the sequencer. The second PCR ran for roughly 7 to 11 cycles and used a J-beta primer mix along with a sample-barcoded 5' primer. A template-switch 5' adaptor carrying 12 random nucleotides introduced a unique molecular identifier onto each TCR beta cDNA molecule. Each sample yielded at least 2.5 million CDR3-containing paired-end reads. All of the RNA was converted into first-strand cDNA using the Mint cDNA synthesis kit, with a TRBC-specific oligonucleotide serving as the primer. Following uracil-DNA glycosylase treatment, a first 18-cycle PCR with universal primers M1SS and BC2_uni_R was performed on all cDNA. Turning to the authors' computational methods: For normalization, 1 million high-quality reads were randomly selected from each sample, with every read carrying a distinct molecular identifier. Reads with shared molecular identifiers were discarded instead of being binned into consensus sequences. MiTCR, set to a Q25 quality threshold and the strictest error-elimination algorithm, was used for CDR3 identification, clonotype clustering and error correction. A nonparametric unseen species model with Euler transformation was used to estimate lower-bound total TCR beta diversity. Using fastp trimming at Q25 and MiXCR clonotype assembly, TCRdb reanalyzed the public sequencing data and kept in-frame beta chains. Entries that share a CDR3 protein sequence are merged under the most common genes and DNA. TCRdb, not the original authors, processed these V and J calls. Across this sample there are 550,000 to 750,000 distinct CDR3 sequences, with about 21% seen only once. Clones ranked in the top ten supply about 3.6% of the sample.

The CDR3 covers 18 residues, taking in both the cysteine and the phenylalanine. The entry retains the CDR3 DNA only, 54 bases that are in frame from base 1. Cut back by 4 bases and 0 bases, the V and J ends lie 18 bases apart. Per the germline V gene, MNHNS is the CDR1 and SASEGT is the CDR2. The TCR comes from a man in his sixties or seventies in good health. The chain uses TRBV6-1 and TRBJ2-2; there is no confident call for the D gene. Sequencing input: blood. CDR3 region: CASSVRQPSFTNTGELFF. The bases are TGTGCCAGCAGTGTCCGACAACCAAGCTTTACGAACACCGGGGAGCTGTTTTTT.